This T cell receptor (beta chain) is from a study of PD-L1 blockade in urothelial cancer. Sequenced by immunoSEQ multiplex PCR; TCRdb stores in-frame clones only, minus some. In the table there are tens of thousands of clones, about nine tenths of which are singletons. The V gene lost 7 bases and the J gene lost 0 bases, with 19 bases spanning the gap. Germline CDR1 and CDR2: LNHDA and SQIVND (reference sequence). This CDR3 contains 18 residues. Time point here: peripheral blood 6 weeks after treatment start. The sample in question was PBMCs, obtained around atezolizumab (anti-PD-L1) treatment. The sequence was collected from a man aged 55 to 69 with urothelial cancer. The chain has TRBV19 and TRBJ2-6; a weak D match, TRBD1 (5 bases). The DNA for the CDR3 is TGTGCCAGTACGCCTTACGACAGTCAGGGCTCTGGGGCCAACGTCCTGACTTTC. Protein sequence: CASTPYDSQGSGANVLTF.